The 21 T cell receptor beta chains below were found in one sample sequenced in a study of tumor and adjacent non-tumor tissue in lung cancer. TCRbeta libraries were built with three rounds of nested PCR, modified from ARM-PCR. TCRdb reanalysed the multiplex PCR reads using MiXCR and keeps one entry per CDR3 protein. Of some 100,000 distinct CDR3 sequences in the sample, roughly 60% were seen once. RNA was extracted from bulk tissue without any cell sorting. Distant lung tissue was collected more than 3 cm away from the tumor edge. Sequencing was done on a sample of distant non-tumor lung tissue. Every receptor here comes from a man aged 25 to 45 with non-small cell lung cancer.

In this sample, this clonotype turned up once. A read error is likely, as this CDR3 ends without the conserved phenylalanine or tryptophan. The chain uses TRBV11-3 and TRBJ2-1; 8 nucleotides align to TRBD2. V shed 7 bases, J shed 2 bases, and the junction held 10 bases outside the gene matches. The germline CDR1 and CDR2 sequences are SGHNT and YENEEA. This CDR3 spans 16 amino acids. The CDR3 DNA reads as TGTGCCAGCATCTCTCGTGGAGCGGGAGCCTACAATGAGCAGTTCTTA. Its protein is CASISRGAGAYNEQFL.

On this clonotype: An end of the junction differs from the germline gene, which may be a read error. This chain uses TRBV28 with TRBJ2-2; 7 bases map to TRBD2. The CDR3 extends over 14 amino acids. Germline V gene lookup returns CDR1 MDHEN and CDR2 SYDVKM. The CDR3 loop is CASIVASGTGKLFF. The CDR3, as DNA: TGTGCCAGCATAGTGGCTAGCGGCACCGGGAAGCTGTTTTTT.

This chain joins TRBV12-3 or TRBV12-4 and TRBJ2-2; D remains unclear. The CDR3 runs to 13 residues. V lost 10 bases to trimming and J lost 1 base, with 10 bases between them. CDR3 in amino acids: CANSPMNTGELFF. The CDR3 DNA reads as TGTGCCAACAGCCCGATGAACACCGGGGAGCTGTTTTTT.

A remark on this clonotype: The junction departs from the called germline gene at one end, perhaps through a read error. This chain links TRBV12-3 or TRBV12-4 with TRBJ1-5, with D possibly TRBD1 on 6 matching bases. The CDR3 loop spans 18 amino acids. CDR3 DNA: TGTGCTAGCAGTTTTAAAATTATCGGGACACCTAGCGATCAGCCCCAGCATTTT. It is translated as CASSFKIIGTPSDQPQHF.

The sample holds a few counts of this clonotype. Germline is not matched at one junction end, which may reflect a read error. In DNA, the CDR3 is TGTGCCAGTGGTCGGGACAGGAATAATTCACCCCTCCATTTT. This encodes CASGRDRNNSPLHF. This sequence joins TRBV19 and TRBJ1-6, with TRBD1 matching over 8 bases. The CDR3 loop spans 14 amino acids. Looked up from germline, CDR1 is LNHDA and CDR2 is SQIVND (reference sequence).

To note about this clonotype: At one boundary the junction diverges from the germline segment, which might be a read error. In DNA form, the CDR3 reads TGCAGTGCTGCGGTCACATGGAATTCACTCCTCCACTTT. It codes for CSAAVTWNSLLHF. The V call is TRBV20-1, the J call TRBJ1-6; D call uncertain. The germline CDR1 and CDR2 sequences are DFQATT and SNEGSKA (reference sequence). CDR3 size: 13 residues.

This clonotype was seen a handful of times. The genes are TRBV29-1 and TRBJ1-5; D is undetermined. Germline V gene sequence: CDR1 SQVTM, CDR2 ANQGSEA. This CDR3 comprises 13 residues. V was shortened by 6 bases and J by 4 bases, with 13 bases between the two germline ends. This chain's CDR3 is CSVASSLNQPQHF. In nucleotides, the CDR3 is TGCAGCGTCGCCTCGAGCCTAAATCAGCCCCAGCATTTT.

This clonotype was counted only a few times. This may be a read error, as it is one base from a much larger clone. The chain employs TRBV5-5 and TRBJ1-5; a weak D match, TRBD1 (5 bases). Germline loops: CDR1 SGHKS, CDR2 YYEKEE (reference sequence). The CDR3 is 15 amino acids. For the CDR3, the DNA is TGTGCCAGCAGCTTGACGGGACGGAGCAATCAGTCCCAGCATTTT. It encodes CASSLTGRSNQSQHF.

A few counts support this clonotype. At one boundary the junction diverges from the germline segment, which might be a read error. The V and J genes are TRBV11-3 and TRBJ2-7; D gene uncertain. Germline CDR1 reads SGHNT; CDR2 reads YENEEA. This CDR3 is 10 amino acids long. The CDR3 region is CASRPYEQYF. CDR3 nucleotide sequence: TGTGCCAGCAGGCCCTACGAGCAGTACTTT.

The J gene is TRBJ2-5, the V gene TRBV11-2; D is unresolved. V was trimmed by 3 bases and J by 4 bases, leaving 12 bases between them. This CDR3 is built from 14 residues. CDR1 and CDR2 from the germline V gene are SGHAT and FQNNGV. CDR3 in amino acids: CASSFMGKRETQYF. CDR3 DNA sequence: TGTGCCAGCAGCTTTATGGGGAAAAGAGAGACCCAGTACTTC.

Remarks on this clonotype: As the CDR3 is not closed by the conserved phenylalanine or tryptophan, this likely results from a read error. Because the CDR3's place on the DNA is in doubt, the DNA is left out and the CDR3 is given as listed by TCRdb. The chain joins TRBV28 to TRBJ2-7; no DNA check was done on the table's D call, TRBD2. Counting both end residues, the CDR3 totals 16 amino acids. Germline CDR1 MDHEN, CDR2 SYDVKM. This chain's CDR3 is CASSLGLGTSDHKQCS.

This clonotype was observed a handful of times. One junction end does not reproduce the germline sequence, and a read error may be involved. The J gene is TRBJ1-6, the V gene TRBV11-3; D not certain. This CDR3 has 14 amino acids. Per the germline V gene, CDR1 is SGHNT and CDR2 is YENEEA. The CDR3 nucleotides are TGCGCCAGCAGCTTAGGCCCAGTGGGGTCACCCCTCCACTTT. Protein product: CASSLGPVGSPLHF. Full variable domain (rest looked up from reference TRBV11-3 and TRBJ1-6): EAGVVQSPRYKIIEKKQPVAFWCNPISGHNTLYWYLQNLGQGPELLIRYENEEAVDDSQLPKDRFSAERLKGVDSTLKIQPAELGDSAVYLCASSLGPVGSPLHFGNGTRLTVT.

As regards this clonotype: Relative to the germline gene, one junction end is altered; a read error may explain this. This chain links TRBV29-1 with TRBJ2-3, with TRBD2 matching 9 bases. The CDR3 consists of 15 residues. Per the germline V gene, CDR1 is SQVTM and CDR2 is ANQGSEA. The CDR3 is CSVEAASGVTDMQYF. CDR3 DNA sequence: TGCAGCGTCGAAGCCGCTAGCGGGGTCACAGATATGCAGTATTTT.

On this clonotype itself: One end of the junction is discordant with germline, which a read error may explain. V usage is TRBV12-3 or TRBV12-4 and J usage is TRBJ1-2; a weak D match, TRBD1 (5 bases). CDR3 length: 11 residues. The CDR3 nucleotides are TGTGCCATCAGTGTAGGGGCCGGCTACACCTTC. Its protein is CAISVGAGYTF.

This clonotype was seen once. This sequence may be a read error, since a much larger clone differs from it by one base. The rearrangement joins TRBV24-1 to TRBJ1-1, with D possibly TRBD1 on 5 matching bases. The V end lost 5 bases, the J end lost 6 bases, and 15 bases lay between the germline ends. This CDR3 has 14 amino acids. Germline CDR1 is KGHDR and CDR2 is SFDVKD. For the CDR3, the DNA is TGTGCCACCAGTGCTTCCCGATGGGGGGCTGAAGCTTTCTTT. As protein: CATSASRWGAEAFF.

A note on this clonotype: The CDR3 does not end in the conserved phenylalanine or tryptophan, so this is likely a read error. The chain joins TRBV11-2 to TRBJ1-6; D remains unclear. From germline, CDR1 is SGHAT and CDR2 FQNNGV. This CDR3 spans 15 amino acids. V was cut by 7 bases and J by 12 bases, with 22 bases left in between. The CDR3: CASNIAGDIYLPLHI. The CDR3 nucleotides read TGTGCCAGCAACATAGCGGGCGACATCTATTTACCCCTCCACATT.

The chain couples TRBV10-2 to TRBJ2-2; D is uncertain. The germline gives CDR1 WSHSY, CDR2 SAAADI. The CDR3 spans 12 residues. Between the trimmed V and J ends, which lost 11 bases and 7 bases, there was a span of 14 bases. The CDR3 is CACICSLGELFF. The CDR3 bases are TGCGCCTGTATATGCTCTCTCGGGGAGCTGTTTTTT.

Regarding this clonotype: One end of the junction varies from germline; a read error may be responsible. The rearrangement links TRBV6-5 to TRBJ2-7; D is possibly TRBD1 (5 bases). Looked up from germline, CDR1 is MNHEY and CDR2 is SVGAGI. There are 14 residues in the CDR3. DNA of the CDR3: TGTGCTAGCAGTATGACAGCTAACTACAACGAGCAGTATTTC. Translating it yields CASSMTANYNEQYF.

A note on this clonotype: An end of the junction differs from the germline gene, which may be a read error. This chain links TRBV5-1 with TRBJ2-1, with a possible D match to TRBD1 (6 bases). The CDR3 totals 14 residues. In germline, CDR1 is SGHRS, CDR2 YFSETQ. CDR3 sequence reads: CARGTGSSYKEQFF. The DNA of the CDR3 is TGCGCCAGGGGAACAGGGAGCTCCTACAAGGAGCAGTTCTTC.

The chain carries TRBV5-6 and TRBJ2-5; possibly TRBD2 for D (5 bases). Germline V gives CDR1 SGHDT, CDR2 YYEEEE. The CDR3 runs to 18 residues. The V end was cut by 1 base, the J end by 6 bases, with 25 bases between. CDR3 nucleotide sequence: TGTGCCAGCAGCTTGATCCCGGCGGGTTTTCGAGCCTCGAAGACCCAGTACTTC. It is translated as CASSLIPAGFRASKTQYF.

Points on this clonotype: This may stem from a read error, because a much larger clone lies one nucleotide away. This chain uses TRBV6-5 with TRBJ1-6; D not certain. The CDR3 has 15 amino acids. Trimming removed 11 bases at V and 2 bases at J, with 16 bases between. Germline V gene sequence: CDR1 MNHEY, CDR2 SVGAGI. The CDR3 protein is CAGTPRHTYNSPLHF. Here the CDR3 DNA reads TGTGCCGGCACCCCACGGCACACCTATAATTCACCCCTCCACTTT.